The T cell receptor (beta chain) under discussion was sequenced for a study of cytomegalovirus exposure and HLA in healthy donors. This clone was observed a single time. Measured with immunoSEQ multiplex PCR; TCRdb has only the in-frame clones, and not every one. The repertoire holds 180,000 or so clones, with around nine tenths as singletons. Material: PBMCs. The sequence was collected from a man younger than 30 in good health and CMV-seropositive.

For the CDR3, the DNA is TGTGCCAGTAGTATATCAGGAGGGCCCACTGAAGCTTTCTTT. Protein sequence: CASSISGGPTEAFF. J is TRBJ1-1 and V is TRBV19, with D unclear. Germline values: CDR1 LNHDA, CDR2 SQIVND (reference sequence). This CDR3 is built from 14 residues. With 2 bases removed from V and 4 bases from J, the gap between germline ends came to 11 bases.